The next 13 T cell receptor beta chains were all read from a single sample in a study of cytomegalovirus exposure and HLA in healthy donors. It was with 60 Vbeta and 13 Jbeta primers that the PCR ran. Clones were sequenced by immunoSEQ multiplex PCR, and TCRdb holds only the in-frame ones, with some missing. The repertoire holds roughly 160,000 clones, with roughly three quarters as singletons. The source material was PBMCs. The receptors were gathered from a man younger than 35 in good health and CMV-seropositive.

J is TRBJ1-2 and V is TRBV5-1, with 8 bases aligning to TRBD1. The CDR3 spans 12 residues. J was trimmed by 13 bases and V by 1 base; bases with no gene match: 6. Germline V CDR1 and CDR2: SGHRS, YFSETQ. CDR3 residues: CASSLQGAHSTF. CDR3 coding DNA: TGCGCCAGCAGCTTGCAGGGGGCTCACAGCACCTTC.

The J gene is TRBJ2-2, the V gene TRBV19; TRBD2 matches at 8 bases. The junction had 8 bases not matched to a gene; V was cut back by 7 bases and J by 4 bases. The CDR3 is 15 amino acids. Germline V lookup: CDR1 LNHDA, CDR2 SQIVND (reference sequence). The CDR3 sequence is CASTETGGSTGELFF. As DNA, the CDR3 is TGTGCCAGTACCGAAACGGGGGGGAGCACCGGGGAGCTGTTTTTT.

The V and J genes are TRBV10-3 and TRBJ2-7; TRBD2 aligns across 9 bases. J was trimmed by 3 bases and V by 7 bases; bases with no gene match: 4. Germline loops: CDR1 ENHRY, CDR2 SYGVKD. CDR3 size: 13 residues. CDR3: CAITAGGNYEQYF. The DNA of the CDR3 is TGTGCCATCACAGCGGGGGGCAACTACGAGCAGTACTTC.

This clone occurred a few times. The sample carries other DNA sequences with the same CDR3. CDR3 in amino acids: CASSYGGEQFF. CDR3 in DNA: TGTGCCAGCAGTTATGGAGGAGAGCAGTTCTTC. This sequence joins TRBV6-5 and TRBJ2-1, with a possible D match to TRBD2 (5 bases). Germline V gene lookup returns CDR1 MNHEY and CDR2 SVGAGI. Between the trimmed V and J ends, which lost 3 bases and 10 bases, there was a span of 7 bases. The CDR3 length is 11 residues.

This clone was recorded only once. The chain couples TRBV9 to TRBJ1-1; D is ambiguous. CDR3 size: 16 residues. Germline lookup yields CDR1 SGDLS and CDR2 YYNGEE. V was cut by 0 bases and J by 1 base, with 13 bases left in between. CDR3 sequence: CASSVEGAVPNTEAFF. Here the CDR3 DNA reads TGTGCCAGCAGCGTAGAGGGAGCAGTGCCGAACACTGAAGCTTTCTTT.

This clone was recorded once. This sequence joins TRBV9 and TRBJ2-5, with 9 bases matching TRBD2. The CDR3 is 17 residues long. J lost 2 bases, V lost 0 bases, and 8 bases had no gene match. Per germline, CDR1 SGDLS and CDR2 YYNGEE. The CDR3: CASSVGGSGSGQETQYF. CDR3 coding DNA: TGTGCCAGCAGCGTAGGGGGTAGCGGGAGCGGGCAAGAGACCCAGTACTTC.

V and J are TRBV19 and TRBJ1-1; tentative D call: TRBD1 (5 bases). The CDR3 covers 15 residues. The germline V and J ends were trimmed by 3 bases and 3 bases, with 14 bases remaining between them. The germline CDR1 and CDR2 sequences are LNHDA and SQIVND (reference sequence). The CDR3 here is CASSINRPEDTEAFF. CDR3 bases: TGTGCCAGTAGTATCAACAGGCCTGAGGACACTGAAGCTTTCTTT.

Comment on this clone: Additional DNA sequences in this sample encode the identical CDR3. This chain joins TRBV15 and TRBJ2-7, with 11 bases that match TRBD1. Germline V lookup: CDR1 LNHNV, CDR2 YYDKDF (reference sequence). The length of the CDR3 is 16 residues. V lost 4 bases to trimming and J lost 7 bases; unmatched junction nucleotides: 12. The DNA of the CDR3 is TGTGCCACCAGCAAAGGACAGGGGGCGGCTGACTATGAGCAGTACTTC. Its translation: CATSKGQGAADYEQYF.

This chain joins TRBV6-6 and TRBJ2-3; 10 bases are a match to TRBD1. The CDR3 has 14 amino acids. V shed 2 bases and J 4 bases; nucleotides not matched to a gene: 0. CDR1 MNHNY and CDR2 SVGAGI come from the germline V gene (reference sequence). The chain's CDR3 is CASSYGQGADTQYF. In DNA form, the CDR3 reads TGTGCCAGCAGTTACGGACAGGGGGCAGATACGCAGTATTTT.

V usage is TRBV7-3 and J usage is TRBJ2-3; 8 nucleotides match TRBD1. Germline V gives CDR1 SGHTA, CDR2 FQGTGA. The V gene end was trimmed by 4 bases and the J gene end by 3 bases; junction bases not matched to a gene: 3. The CDR3 is made up of 14 amino acids. The CDR3 bases are TGTGCCAGCAGCTACGGACAGGGTACAGATACGCAGTATTTT. Its translation: CASSYGQGTDTQYF.

This sequence joins TRBV7-2 and TRBJ2-5, with a tentative D call TRBD2 (5 bases). Trimming took off 1 base at V and 0 bases at J, with 6 bases between the two ends. Germline CDR1 reads SGHTA; CDR2 reads FQGNSA. The length of the CDR3 is 14 residues. CDR3 loop: CASSLGGYQETQYF. The CDR3 bases are TGTGCCAGCAGCTTAGGCGGGTACCAAGAGACCCAGTACTTC.

The chain recombines TRBV18 with TRBJ2-7, with TRBD2 matching 12 bases. Germline V lookup: CDR1 KGHSH, CDR2 LQKENI. The CDR3 length is 16 residues. J was trimmed by 2 bases and V by 6 bases; bases with no gene match: 8. CDR3 nucleotides: TGTGCCAGCTCTCCAGGACTAGCGGGGTTAGCCTACGAGCAGTACTTC. Translating it yields CASSPGLAGLAYEQYF.

This chain joins TRBV2 and TRBJ2-7; D possibly corresponds to TRBD1 (6 bases). CDR3 size: 14 residues. Germline V gene lookup returns CDR1 SNHLY and CDR2 FYNNEI. V was pared by 6 bases and J by 3 bases, with 15 bases between. The CDR3 DNA is TGTGCCAGCAGGCTTCCGACAGGAGTCTACGAGCAGTACTTC. Translated: CASRLPTGVYEQYF.